One sample yielded the 5 T cell receptor beta chains listed below, sequenced in a study of vaccination and CD4 T cells after COVID-19. No cognate antigen is known for these TCRs. CD4+ T cells that had been cultured provided DNA sequenced with the Oncomine TCR Beta short-read assay. From the PCR reads, TCRdb called clonotypes with MiXCR, one entry per CDR3 protein. The sample includes roughly 15,000 distinct CDR3 sequences, about three quarters of them seen just once. Noted treatment: roughly 10-day PBMC culture with coronavirus spike peptide pools or control peptides (ViraFEST assay). Sequenced material: CD4+ T cells from blood, cultured in vitro. Every receptor here comes from a human donor who had recovered from COVID-19.

The chain recombines TRBV6-1 with TRBJ1-1; maybe TRBD1 (6 bases). V lost 6 bases and J lost 0, with 11 bases in between. CDR1 is MNHNS and CDR2 is SASEGT in the germline V gene. CDR3 length: 14 residues. CDR3 sequence: CASRKGTLNTEAFF. As DNA, the CDR3 is TGTGCCAGCAGGAAGGGGACATTGAACACTGAAGCTTTCTTT.

This clonotype showed up just a few times. The chain combines TRBV15 with TRBJ1-2, with D perhaps TRBD1 (5 bases). V was clipped by 0 bases and J by 4 bases, with 15 bases between them. Germline CDR1 and CDR2: LNHNV and YYDKDF (reference sequence). The CDR3 is 16 amino acids. The CDR3 DNA sequence: TGTGCCACCAGCAGAGATGCCGGATTCGGGACCTATGGCTACACCTTC. Translating gives CATSRDAGFGTYGYTF.

The chain combines TRBV5-1 with TRBJ1-1, with D possibly matching TRBD1 (5 bases). Trimming removed 4 bases from V and 9 bases from J, with 22 bases in between. The germline CDR1 and CDR2 sequences are SGHRS and YFSETQ. This CDR3 is built from 15 residues. The DNA for the CDR3 is TGCGCCAGCAGCGCTGGACGGGTGGGACCTAACAAAGCTTTCTTT. Amino acid sequence: CASSAGRVGPNKAFF. Based on the CDR3 plus reference TRBV5-1 and TRBJ1-1, the full variable domain is KAGVTQTPRYLIKTRGQQVTLSCSPISGHRSVSWYQQTPGQGLQFLFEYFSETQRNKGNFPGRFSGRQFSNSRSEMNVSTLELGDSALYLCASSAGRVGPNKAFFGQGTRLTVV.

V gene TRBV2 combines with J gene TRBJ2-2; unclear D gene. This CDR3 is built from 11 residues. The ends were cut back, 4 bases at V and 5 bases at J, with 2 bases in the middle. CDR1 and CDR2 (germline): SNHLY, FYNNEI. CDR3 in amino acids: CASSGTGELFF. The CDR3 bases are TGTGCCAGCAGTGGGACCGGGGAGCTGTTTTTT.

This sequence joins TRBV7-2 and TRBJ1-2; a possible D gene is TRBD1 (6 bases). Trimming pared 4 bases from V and 10 bases from J, leaving 13 bases between. From germline, CDR1 is SGHTA and CDR2 FQGNSA. This CDR3 region has 12 residues. The CDR3 nucleotides are TGTGCCAGCAGCTCCTATAGGGGGGACTACACCTTC. It codes for CASSSYRGDYTF.